Listed below are T cell receptor beta chains from one sample, sequenced in a study of CD8+CD57+ T cells in acquired aplastic anemia. TCRdb re-called the reads with MiXCR, one entry per CDR3 protein. The sample has around 180,000 distinct CDR3 sequences; about half are singletons. The sequenced sample consisted of sorted CD4+, CD8+, or CD8+CD57+ T cells (not recorded which) from PBMCs. These receptors came from a human donor with aplastic anemia. CDR3s leave out the opening cysteine and the closing phenylalanine or tryptophan. Each record gives: V gene, CDR3 length, CDR3 protein.

v_gene: TRBV2; len: 12; CDR3aa: ASSYMGAEETQY
v_gene: TRBV10-3; len: 13; CDR3aa: ATQGGADIYNEQF
v_gene: TRBV14; len: 11; CDR3aa: ASSQDVYNEQF
v_gene: TRBV27; len: 11; CDR3aa: ASSFTQDQPQH
v_gene: TRBV7-2; len: 11; CDR3aa: ASSWGLKEKLF
v_gene: TRBV29-1; len: 9; CDR3aa: SSSTDYGYT
v_gene: TRBV2; len: 12; CDR3aa: ASSASGGHNEQF
v_gene: TRBV5-1; len: 16; CDR3aa: ASSLGGTSGGASNIQY
v_gene: TRBV19; len: 11; CDR3aa: ASRHNTHNEQF
v_gene: TRBV10-3; len: 14; CDR3aa: AISESTASYNSPLH
v_gene: TRBV20-1; len: 13; CDR3aa: SASPSGRSTDTQY
v_gene: TRBV7-9; len: 12; CDR3aa: ASSLQGWYYGYT
v_gene: TRBV19; len: 11; CDR3aa: ASSRGTEETQY
v_gene: TRBV7-9; len: 10; CDR3aa: ASSLTGYEQY
v_gene: TRBV7-6; len: 13; CDR3aa: ASSLGQGPQETQY
v_gene: TRBV19; len: 12; CDR3aa: ASSILTPDEEQF
v_gene: TRBV2; len: 10; CDR3aa: ASGDTSYEQY